Listed below are T cell receptor beta chains from one sample, sequenced in a study of blood T cell repertoires in COVID-19. The assay was immunoSEQ multiplex PCR, and TCRdb's table has in-frame clones only and misses some. The sample has 20,000 to 30,000 clones, about four fifths seen once; the top ten hold roughly 16%. The sequencing input was peripheral blood. The source of these receptors is a man older than 75 with active or convalescent COVID-19. The CDR3 runs from the conserved cysteine through the conserved F or W. D genes are given only for firm matches. The size field is filled for only some rows; it gives once, few, many or a size class.

-,-,TRBV12-3/TRBV12-4,TRBJ1-1,TGTGCCAGCAGTAGGCAGACTAACACTGAAGCTTTCTTT,CASSRQTNTEAFF
-,-,TRBV7-2,TRBJ2-7,TGTGCCAGCAGCCTAAACCCGGCTAGCGTAAACTACGAGCAGTACTTC,CASSLNPASVNYEQYF
TRBD1,few,TRBV4-3,TRBJ1-2,TGCGCCAGCAGCCAAGATCCCCAGGGGGAGTATGGCTACACCTTC,CASSQDPQGEYGYTF
-,-,TRBV10-1,TRBJ1-2,TGCGCCAGCAGCGCGGAGTTAAACTATGGCTACACCTTC,CASSAELNYGYTF
TRBD2,few,TRBV24-1,TRBJ2-7,TGTGCCACCAGTGATCCCGGGACTAGCGGCTCCTACGAGCAGTACTTC,CATSDPGTSGSYEQYF
-,once,TRBV19,TRBJ2-3,TGTGCCAGTAGTATAGAGGCCAGCGGAACGGTAGATACGCAGTATTTT,CASSIEASGTVDTQYF
-,-,TRBV6-6,TRBJ2-3,TGTGCCAGCAGTCCGAATAGGGGGGGAACTAGCACAGATACGCAGTATTTT,CASSPNRGGTSTDTQYF
-,-,TRBV27,TRBJ1-3,TGTGCCAGCAGTCTCACAGGGTTCTCTGGAAACACCATATATTTT,CASSLTGFSGNTIYF
-,once,TRBV7-3,TRBJ1-1,TGTGCCAGCAGCTTATACGGCAGGGATGGCACTGAAGCTTTCTTT,CASSLYGRDGTEAFF
TRBD2,-,TRBV29-1,TRBJ2-3,TGCAGCTCCAGACTAGCGGGAGTTTCAGATACGCAGTATTTT,CSSRLAGVSDTQYF
TRBD2,-,TRBV6-2/TRBV6-3,TRBJ2-3,TGTGCCAGCAGCCCACCCCGGACTAGTCTGATTGGGGCAGATACGCAGTATTTT,CASSPPRTSLIGADTQYF
-,-,TRBV27,TRBJ2-7,TGTGCCAGCCAAGCGCGGGGACAGAACTACGAGCAGTACTTC,CASQARGQNYEQYF
TRBD2,-,TRBV18,TRBJ2-1,TGTGCCAGCTCACCGGGACTAGCGGGGGGGCTGAATGAGCAGTTCTTC,CASSPGLAGGLNEQFF
-,-,TRBV19,TRBJ1-6,TGTGCCAGTAGTCCTCAGCGCTATAATTCACCCCTCCACTTT,CASSPQRYNSPLHF
TRBD2,-,TRBV6-5,TRBJ2-2,TGTGCCAGCAGTTACTCACCGGGAGGGGCCGGGGAGCTGTTTTTT,CASSYSPGGAGELFF
-,few,TRBV6-5,TRBJ2-7,TGTGCCAGCAGTTACTCGATGGCAGGGCTCTCCTACGAGCAGTACTTC,CASSYSMAGLSYEQYF
TRBD2,-,TRBV27,TRBJ2-1,TGTGCCAGCAGTTTATTTCCTAGCGGGAGTTTAGTCAATGAGCAGTTCTTC,CASSLFPSGSLVNEQFF
-,-,TRBV5-1,TRBJ2-3,TGCGCCAGCAGCCCCCCCCTGACAGCCAGCACAGATACGCAGTATTTT,CASSPPLTASTDTQYF
TRBD2,-,TRBV4-1,TRBJ2-1,TGCGCCAGCAGCCAAAAGAGCGGGGGGAGCTCCTACAATGAGCAGTTCTTC,CASSQKSGGSSYNEQFF
TRBD1,-,TRBV19,TRBJ2-1,TGTGCCAGTAGTAGCCTACAGGGGTACAATGAGCAGTTCTTC,CASSSLQGYNEQFF
TRBD1,-,TRBV4-3,TRBJ2-2,TGCGCCAGCAGCCAAGTATACCGACAGGGTGGCACCGGGGAGCTGTTTTTT,CASSQVYRQGGTGELFF
TRBD2,-,TRBV6-1,TRBJ2-4,TGTGCCAGCAGCCGGGACTACCGTGACATTCAGTACTTC,CASSRDYRDIQYF
TRBD2,-,TRBV4-3,TRBJ2-5,TGCGCCAGCAGCCAAGATGTTCGACTAGCAGAGACCCAGTACTTC,CASSQDVRLAETQYF